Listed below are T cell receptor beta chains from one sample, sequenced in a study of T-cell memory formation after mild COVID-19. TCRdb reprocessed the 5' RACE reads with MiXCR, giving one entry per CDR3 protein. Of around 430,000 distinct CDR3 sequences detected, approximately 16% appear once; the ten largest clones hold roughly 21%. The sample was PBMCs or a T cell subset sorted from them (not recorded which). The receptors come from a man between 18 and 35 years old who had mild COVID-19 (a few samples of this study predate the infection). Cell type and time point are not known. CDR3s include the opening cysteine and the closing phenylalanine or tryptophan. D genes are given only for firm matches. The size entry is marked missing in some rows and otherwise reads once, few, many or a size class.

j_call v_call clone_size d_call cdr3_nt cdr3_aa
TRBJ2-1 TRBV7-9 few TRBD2 TGTGCCAGCAGCTTAGAGCTAGCGGGGAATGAGCAGTTCTTC CASSLELAGNEQFF
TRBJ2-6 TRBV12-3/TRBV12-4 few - TGTGCCAGCAGTTTGCGTGGGGCCAACGTCCTGACTTTC CASSLRGANVLTF
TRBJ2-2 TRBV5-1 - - TGCGCCAGCAGCGAATACTTCACGAACACCGGGGAGCTGTTTTTT CASSEYFTNTGELFF
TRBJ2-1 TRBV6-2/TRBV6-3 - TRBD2 TGTGCCAGCAGTCAACCGGGACTAGCGGGGGGAGCCTACAATGAGCAGTTCTTC CASSQPGLAGGAYNEQFF
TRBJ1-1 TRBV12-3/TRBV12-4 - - TGTGCCAGCAGCCGACCGCAGGGTTGGGACACTGAAGCTTTCTTT CASSRPQGWDTEAFF
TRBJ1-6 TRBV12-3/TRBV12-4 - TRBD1 TGTGCCAGCAGACCGGGACAGGGGCATTCACCCCTCCACTTT CASRPGQGHSPLHF
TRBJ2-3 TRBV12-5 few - TGTGCTAGTGATTCGGGAGCTAGGGGCACAGATACGCAGTATTTT CASDSGARGTDTQYF
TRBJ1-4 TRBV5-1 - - TGCGCCAGCAGCTTGGCTCTGGGTCTCGGAGAAAAAATGTTTTTT CASSLALGLGEKMFF
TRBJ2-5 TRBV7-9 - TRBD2 TGTGCCAGCAGCTTTGGCGGGGGGGCCGGTGAGACCCAGTACTTC CASSFGGGAGETQYF
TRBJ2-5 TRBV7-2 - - TGTGCCAGCAGCTTAGAAGGCGGGCCCTTGGGAACCCAGTACTTC CASSLEGGPLGTQYF
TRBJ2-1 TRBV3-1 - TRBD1 TGTGCCAGCAGCCCTGGACAGGGGGCTCGGAATGAGCAGTTCTTC CASSPGQGARNEQFF
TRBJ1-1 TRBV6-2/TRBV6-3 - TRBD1 TGTGCCAGCAGTTACTTATACGACAGGGTCGACACTGAAGCTTTCTTT CASSYLYDRVDTEAFF
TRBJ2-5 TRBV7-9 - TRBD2 TGTGCCAGCACCCGGCCGGGACTACTTCAAGAGACCCAGTACTTC CASTRPGLLQETQYF
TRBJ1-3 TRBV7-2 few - TGTGCCAGCAGCTTAAGGGGCCGGGGGCTATGGAACACCATATATTTT CASSLRGRGLWNTIYF
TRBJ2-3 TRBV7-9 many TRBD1 TGTGCCAGCAGCTCCCGCCAGGGGGCGTTCACAGATACGCAGTATTTT CASSSRQGAFTDTQYF
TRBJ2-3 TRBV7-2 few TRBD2 TGTGCCAGCAGCCCGACGAGCGGGACCTACACAGATACGCAGTATTTT CASSPTSGTYTDTQYF
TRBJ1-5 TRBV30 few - TGTGCCTGGAGTGTATCTGGAGGCAATCAGCCCCAGCATTTT CAWSVSGGNQPQHF
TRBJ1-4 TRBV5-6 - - TGTGCCAGCAGCTTGTCGGTTGGGGGCAATGAAAAACTGTTTTTT CASSLSVGGNEKLFF
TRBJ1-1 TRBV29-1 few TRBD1 TGCAGCGTGTGGACAGGGGACACTGAAGCTTTCTTT CSVWTGDTEAFF
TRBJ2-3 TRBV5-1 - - TGCGCCAGCAACCGGGGCGTCAGCACAGATACGCAGTATTTT CASNRGVSTDTQYF
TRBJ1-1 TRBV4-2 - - TGTGCCAGCAGCCAAGATTACGGGACCACTGAAGCTTTCTTT CASSQDYGTTEAFF
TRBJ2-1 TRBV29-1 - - TGCAGCACCAGCCCCGGGGCAGGAGCTTTCTACAATGAGCAGTTCTTC CSTSPGAGAFYNEQFF
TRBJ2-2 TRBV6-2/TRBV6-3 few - TGTGCCGCCCAGCGGACCCGAACCGGGGAGCTGTTTTTT CAAQRTRTGELFF
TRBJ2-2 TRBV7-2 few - TGTGCCAGCAGCTTCCAGGGCCCCAGCGGGGAGCTGTTTTTT CASSFQGPSGELFF
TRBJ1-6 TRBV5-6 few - TGTGCCAGCAGCTCGGATTCACCCCTCCACTTT CASSSDSPLHF
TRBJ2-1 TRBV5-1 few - TGCGCCAGCAGCTTGGAACGGGTTAGCTACAATGAGCAGTTCTTC CASSLERVSYNEQFF
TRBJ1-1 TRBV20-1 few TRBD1 TGCAGTGCCCGACAGGGGGAATGGTCTGAAGCTTTCTTT CSARQGEWSEAFF
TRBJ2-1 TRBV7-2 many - TGTGCCAGCAGCTTAAACACCTACAATGAGCAGTTCTTC CASSLNTYNEQFF
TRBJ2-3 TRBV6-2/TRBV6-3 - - TGTGCCAGCAGTTACGGGCAGGAAGGTACAGATACGCAGTATTTT CASSYGQEGTDTQYF
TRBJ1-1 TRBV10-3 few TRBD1 TGTGCCATCAGACAACAGGGGGTGGTCACTGAAGCTTTCTTT CAIRQQGVVTEAFF
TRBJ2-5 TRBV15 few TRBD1 TGTGCCACCAGCTCGGGACAGGGGGCCCGGATGCAAGAGACCCAGTACTTC CATSSGQGARMQETQYF
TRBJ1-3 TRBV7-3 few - TGTGCCAGCAGCCCGAGCGGGTCCCAGGAGGGGCCGGGGGGAAACACCATATATTTT CASSPSGSQEGPGGNTIYF
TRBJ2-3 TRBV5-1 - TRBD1 TGCGCCAGCAGCTGGGTGACAGGGCGAGTGGCAACAGATACGCAGTATTTT CASSWVTGRVATDTQYF
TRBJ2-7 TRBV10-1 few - TGCGCCAGCAGTGAGTCGGACTCCTACGAGCAGTACTTC CASSESDSYEQYF
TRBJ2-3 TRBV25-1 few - TGTGCCACCTGCGGAGGTAGCACAGATACGCAGTATTTT CATCGGSTDTQYF
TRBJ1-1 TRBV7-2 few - TGTGCCAGCAGCTTAGGCTCAGCAGCTGAAGCTTTCTTT CASSLGSAAEAFF
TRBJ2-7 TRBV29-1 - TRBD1 TGCAGCGTTAGTTCGGGACAGGGGAGCTACGAGCAGTACTTC CSVSSGQGSYEQYF
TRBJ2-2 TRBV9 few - TGTGCCAGCAGCGTACAGGGTAGCGGGGAGCTGTTTTTT CASSVQGSGELFF
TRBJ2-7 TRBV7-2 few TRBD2 TGTGCCAGCAGCTTAGTCCCGTCTAGCGGGGGTCTCTCCTACGAGCAGTACTTC CASSLVPSSGGLSYEQYF
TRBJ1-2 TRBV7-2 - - TGTGCCAGCAGCTTGTTCTTCGACAGAATTAACTCCGATGGCTACACCTTC CASSLFFDRINSDGYTF
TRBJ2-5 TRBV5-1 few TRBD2 TGCGCCAGCAGCTTGGCCGGGAGGAACCAAGAGACCCAGTACTTC CASSLAGRNQETQYF
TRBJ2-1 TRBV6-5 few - TGTGCCAGCAGGCCGCGGGGTCGAGGGTACAATGAGCAGTTCTTC CASRPRGRGYNEQFF
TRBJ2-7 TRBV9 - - TGTGCCAGCAGCCCCCGCAGGGGGGCCTACGAGCAGTACTTC CASSPRRGAYEQYF
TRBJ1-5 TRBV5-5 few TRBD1 TGTGCCAGCAGCCCGGGACAGCGCAAGAATCAGCCCCAGCATTTT CASSPGQRKNQPQHF
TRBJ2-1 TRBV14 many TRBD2 TGTGCCTCGGGGGGACTATACAATGAGCAGTTCTTC CASGGLYNEQFF
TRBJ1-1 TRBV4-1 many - TGCGCCAGCAGCCAAGTAAGCACTGAAGCTTTCTTT CASSQVSTEAFF
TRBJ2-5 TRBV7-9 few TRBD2 TGTGCCAGCAGCTTAACCAGCGGGGGGGCCTATGAGACCCAGTACTTC CASSLTSGGAYETQYF
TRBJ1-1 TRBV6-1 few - TGTGCCACCTTCCGGGCCGCCAACACTGAAGCTTTCTTT CATFRAANTEAFF
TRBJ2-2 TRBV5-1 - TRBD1 TGCGCCAGCAGCCCGGGACAGGAGAACACCGGGGAGCTGTTTTTT CASSPGQENTGELFF
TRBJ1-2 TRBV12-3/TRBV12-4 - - TGTGCCAGCAGTTTGCGGGGGAGAGACTATGGCTACACCTTC CASSLRGRDYGYTF
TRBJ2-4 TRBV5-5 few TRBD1 TGTGCCACTAAGACAGGGTTTGAAGACATTCAGTACTTC CATKTGFEDIQYF
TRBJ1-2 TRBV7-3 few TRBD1 TGTGCCAGCAGCTTAACTCTACAGGGGGATGGCTACACCTTC CASSLTLQGDGYTF
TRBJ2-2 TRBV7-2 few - TGTGCCAGCACCTTGGGGGCTACTAACACCGGGGAGCTGTTTTTT CASTLGATNTGELFF
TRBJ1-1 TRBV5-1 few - TGCGCCAGCTCCCTCACGACCTTGAACACTGAAGCTTTCTTT CASSLTTLNTEAFF
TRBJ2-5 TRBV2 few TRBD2 TGTGCCAGCAGTGAAGCGCCTAGCGGGGGCTTCTTC CASSEAPSGGFF
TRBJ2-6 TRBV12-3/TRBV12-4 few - TGTGCCAGCAGTTTTGCCCCCCCCGTAGTCTCTGGGGCCAACGTCCTGACTTTC CASSFAPPVVSGANVLTF